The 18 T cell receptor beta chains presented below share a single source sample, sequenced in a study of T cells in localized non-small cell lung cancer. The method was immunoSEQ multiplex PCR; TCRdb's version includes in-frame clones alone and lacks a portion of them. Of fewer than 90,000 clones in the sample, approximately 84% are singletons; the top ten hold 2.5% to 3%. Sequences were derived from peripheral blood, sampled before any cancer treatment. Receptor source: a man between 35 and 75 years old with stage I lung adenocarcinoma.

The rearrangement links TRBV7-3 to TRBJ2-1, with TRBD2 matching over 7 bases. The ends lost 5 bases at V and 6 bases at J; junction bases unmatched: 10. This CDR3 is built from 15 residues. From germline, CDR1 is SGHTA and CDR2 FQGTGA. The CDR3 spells CASSQGGGGFNEQFF. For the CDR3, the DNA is TGTGCCAGCAGCCAAGGTGGCGGGGGATTCAATGAGCAGTTCTTC.

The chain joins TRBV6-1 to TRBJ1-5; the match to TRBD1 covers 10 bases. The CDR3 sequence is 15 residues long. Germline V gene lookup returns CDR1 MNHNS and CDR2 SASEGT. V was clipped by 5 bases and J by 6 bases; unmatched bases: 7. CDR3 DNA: TGTGCCAGCAGTCCCGGGACAGGGGCTGGTCAGCCCCAGCATTTT. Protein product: CASSPGTGAGQPQHF.

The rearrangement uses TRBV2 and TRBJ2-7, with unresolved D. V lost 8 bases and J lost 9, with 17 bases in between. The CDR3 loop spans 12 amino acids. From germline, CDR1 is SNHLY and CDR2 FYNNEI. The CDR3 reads CASEPDPWGQYF. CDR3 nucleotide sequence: TGTGCCAGCGAACCCGACCCTTGGGGGCAGTACTTC.

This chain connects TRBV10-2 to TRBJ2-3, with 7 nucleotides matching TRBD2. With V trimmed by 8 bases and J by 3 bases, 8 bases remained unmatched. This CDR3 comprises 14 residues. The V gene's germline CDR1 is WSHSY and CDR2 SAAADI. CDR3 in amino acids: CASAWGGRTDTQYF. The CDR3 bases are TGCGCCAGCGCCTGGGGGGGACGGACAGATACGCAGTATTTT.

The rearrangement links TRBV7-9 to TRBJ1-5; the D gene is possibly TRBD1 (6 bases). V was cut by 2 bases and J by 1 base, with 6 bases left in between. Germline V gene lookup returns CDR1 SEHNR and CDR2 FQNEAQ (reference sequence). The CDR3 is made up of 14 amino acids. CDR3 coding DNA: TGTGCCAGCAGCTTACAGGGGAGCAATCAGCCCCAGCATTTT. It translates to CASSLQGSNQPQHF.

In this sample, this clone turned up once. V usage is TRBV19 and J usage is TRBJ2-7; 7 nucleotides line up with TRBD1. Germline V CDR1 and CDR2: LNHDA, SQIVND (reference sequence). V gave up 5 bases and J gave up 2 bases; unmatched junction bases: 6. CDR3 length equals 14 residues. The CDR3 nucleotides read TGTGCCAGTAGTTTGCTGGGACAGACCTACGAGCAGTACTTC. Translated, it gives CASSLLGQTYEQYF.

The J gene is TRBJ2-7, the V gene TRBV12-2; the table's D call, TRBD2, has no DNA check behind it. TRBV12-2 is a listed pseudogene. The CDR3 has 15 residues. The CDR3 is CASRLLAGRGYEQYF. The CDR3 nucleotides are TGTGCAAGTCGTCTCTTAGCGGGCCGAGGGTACGAGCAGTACTTC.

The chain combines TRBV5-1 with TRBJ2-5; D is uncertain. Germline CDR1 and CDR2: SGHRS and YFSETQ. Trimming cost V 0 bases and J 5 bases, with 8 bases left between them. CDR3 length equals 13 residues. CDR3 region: CASSLALFETQYF. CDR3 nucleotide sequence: TGCGCCAGCAGCTTGGCCCTATTCGAGACCCAGTACTTC.

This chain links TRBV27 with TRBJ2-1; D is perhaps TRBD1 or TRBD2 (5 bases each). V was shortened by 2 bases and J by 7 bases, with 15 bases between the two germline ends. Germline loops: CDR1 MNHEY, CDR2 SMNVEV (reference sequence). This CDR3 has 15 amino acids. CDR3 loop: CASSLGAGIWNEQFF. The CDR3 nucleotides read TGTGCCAGCAGTTTAGGGGCGGGTATTTGGAATGAGCAGTTCTTC.

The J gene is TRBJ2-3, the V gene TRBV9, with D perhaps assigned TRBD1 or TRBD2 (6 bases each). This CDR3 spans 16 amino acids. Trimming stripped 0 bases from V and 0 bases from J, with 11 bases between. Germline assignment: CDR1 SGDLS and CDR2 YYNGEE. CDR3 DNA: TGTGCCAGCAGCGTAGAGTCGGGGGCCAGCACAGATACGCAGTATTTT. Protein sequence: CASSVESGASTDTQYF.

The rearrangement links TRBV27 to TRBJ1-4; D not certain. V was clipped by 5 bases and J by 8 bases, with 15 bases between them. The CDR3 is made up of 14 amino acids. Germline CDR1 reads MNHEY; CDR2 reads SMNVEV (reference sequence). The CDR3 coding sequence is TGTGCCAGCAGTCGGACGGATGTGGTGGAAAAACTGTTTTTT. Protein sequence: CASSRTDVVEKLFF.

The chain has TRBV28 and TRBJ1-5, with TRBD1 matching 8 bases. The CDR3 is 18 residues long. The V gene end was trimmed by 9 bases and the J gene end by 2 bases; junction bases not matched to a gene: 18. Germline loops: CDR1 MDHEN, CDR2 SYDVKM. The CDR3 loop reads CASLQTRQGITGNQPQHF. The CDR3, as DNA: TGTGCCAGTCTCCAGACGAGACAGGGGATCACGGGCAATCAGCCCCAGCATTTT.

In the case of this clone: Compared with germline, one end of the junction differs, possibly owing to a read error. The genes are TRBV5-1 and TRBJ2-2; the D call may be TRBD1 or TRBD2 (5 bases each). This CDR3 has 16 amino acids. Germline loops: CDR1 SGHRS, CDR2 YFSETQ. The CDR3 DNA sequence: TGCGCCAGCAGCACCGGGGCCTCTGCGACCACCGGGGAGCCGTTTTTT. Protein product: CASSTGASATTGEPFF.

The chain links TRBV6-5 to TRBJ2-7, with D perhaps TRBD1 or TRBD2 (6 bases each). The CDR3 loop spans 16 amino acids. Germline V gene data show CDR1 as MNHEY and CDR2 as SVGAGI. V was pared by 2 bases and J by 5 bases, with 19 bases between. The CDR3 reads CASSYHMEGVGDEQYF. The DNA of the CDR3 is TGTGCCAGCAGTTACCACATGGAGGGGGTGGGGGACGAGCAGTACTTC.

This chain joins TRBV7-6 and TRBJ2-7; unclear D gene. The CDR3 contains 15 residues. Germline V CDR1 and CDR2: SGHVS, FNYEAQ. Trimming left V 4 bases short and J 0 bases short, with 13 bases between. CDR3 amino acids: CASSSSRWGSYEQYF. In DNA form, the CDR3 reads TGTGCCAGCAGCTCGTCCCGGTGGGGCTCCTACGAGCAGTACTTC.

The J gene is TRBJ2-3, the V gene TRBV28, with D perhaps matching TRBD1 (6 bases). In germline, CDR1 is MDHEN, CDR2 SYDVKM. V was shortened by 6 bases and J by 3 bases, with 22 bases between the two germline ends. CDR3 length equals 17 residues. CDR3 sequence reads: CASRSPLGGDTTDTQYF. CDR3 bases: TGTGCCAGCAGATCCCCCCTAGGGGGAGATACGACAGATACGCAGTATTTT.

CDR3 sequence (DNA): TGTGCCAGCAGCGTGGGACTAGCACCAGGCACAGATACGCAGTATTTT. Protein: CASSVGLAPGTDTQYF. The V gene is TRBV9, the J gene TRBJ2-3, with TRBD2 matching over 9 bases. CDR1 is SGDLS and CDR2 is YYNGEE in the germline V gene. The CDR3 consists of 16 residues. Trimming cost V 2 bases and J 1 base; bases outside gene matches: 5.

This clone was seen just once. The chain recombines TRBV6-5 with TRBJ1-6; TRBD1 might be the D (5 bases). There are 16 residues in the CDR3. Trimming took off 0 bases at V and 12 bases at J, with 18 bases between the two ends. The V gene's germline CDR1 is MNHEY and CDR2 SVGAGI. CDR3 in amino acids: CASSYSTNTGEKPLHF. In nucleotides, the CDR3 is TGTGCCAGCAGTTACTCGACCAACACAGGTGAAAAACCCCTCCACTTT.